This record looks at one TCR beta chain sequence and its context. Antigen specificity is unknown. Described treatment: around 19 received Ad26.COV2.S at low or high dose, single or two shots; about 5 received placebo; per-sample allocation not given. The samples date from day 63 after the first vaccine or placebo injection. A Boston donor was an adult aged 18-55 years. Profiling relied on immunoSEQ multiplex PCR, and the TCRdb table lists in-frame clones only, not all of them. The sample carries around 340,000 clones, around 89% recorded once. The J segment lost 12 bases and the V segment lost 7 bases, leaving 6 bases of the junction unmatched. The CDR3 runs 12 residues. Looked up from germline, CDR1 is MNHEY and CDR2 is SVGAGI. The data were taken from a study of Ad26.COV2.S vaccination and SARS-CoV-2 variants. As for the study in general: The donor was enrolled in the Ad26.COV2.S arm of the COV1001 trial. In the study, Ad26.COV2.S was injected intramuscularly once, or twice 56 days apart.

Study findings and constraints: Analytic work on TCR breadth and depth might have understated the full extent of total T cell responses.

This receptor was identified in a person between 18 and 65 years old who received the Ad26.COV2.S COVID-19 vaccine or a placebo. The V gene is TRBV6-5, the J gene TRBJ1-6; TRBD1 aligns across 7 bases. Here the sequenced sample was peripheral blood, taken in a trial of Ad26.COV2.S vaccine versus placebo. The CDR3 bases are TGTGCCAGCAACCGGGCAGGGGGACCCCTCCACTTT. Translating gives CASNRAGGPLHF.